Described below is a single T cell receptor (beta chain) sequence and its context. The antigen is not known. Germline V gives CDR1 SNHLY, CDR2 FYNNEI. The V segment lost 6 bases and the J segment 6 bases; nucleotides outside the gene matches: 7. The CDR3 covers 13 residues. This sample was included in a study of vaccination effects on CD4 cells after COVID-19. The data were produced by immunoSEQ multiplex PCR, yet TCRdb's version contains in-frame clones alone and is incomplete. The sample has about 14,000 clones, less than 85% seen once. The ViraFEST assay expanded antigen-specific CD4+ T cells with viral peptide pools before sequencing. Subsequent to 10 days of culture, CD4+ T cells were isolated. Cells had half their medium changed to IL-2 medium on days 3 and 7. Study-wide points: Late in the post-vaccination period, infection-induced and vaccine-induced clones underwent marked clonal contraction.

The clonotype was recovered from a human donor who received a COVID-19 vaccine. The chain links TRBV2 to TRBJ2-7; 8 nucleotides agree with TRBD2. Sequences were derived from CD4+ T cells from PBMCs cultured with HCoV-229E spike peptides, sampled before COVID-19 vaccination. CDR3 DNA: TGTGCCAGCAGGATTTTCGGGGGGGGCGAGCAGTACTTC. Its protein product is CASRIFGGGEQYF.